This T cell receptor (beta chain) was recovered during a study of Ad26.COV2.S vaccination and SARS-CoV-2 variants. Overall study context: Intramuscular Ad26.COV2.S doses were given once or twice, 56 days apart. Study conclusions and caveats: Recipients of vaccine and of placebo showed similar breadth of their non-spike TCR repertoires. The analyses of TCR breadth and depth may have understated the size of total T cell responses.

As to this clone: Its antigen is as yet unknown.

The CDR3 loop spans 16 amino acids. Trimming cost V 4 bases and J 6 bases; bases outside gene matches: 7. Germline V gives CDR1 SEHNR, CDR2 FQNEAQ (reference sequence). Using immunoSEQ multiplex PCR, the repertoire was profiled, and TCRdb retains in-frame clones only, with some absent. The table has 400,000 to 500,000 clones, 89% seen once. Specified treatment: around 19 received Ad26.COV2.S at low or high dose, single or two shots; roughly five received placebo; per-sample allocation not given. Day 63 after the first injection of vaccine or placebo was the sampling time. It was an adult aged 18-55 years in Boston who was the donor.

The TCR was taken from a person between 18 and 65 years old who received the Ad26.COV2.S COVID-19 vaccine or a placebo. This specimen was peripheral blood, taken in a trial of Ad26.COV2.S vaccine versus placebo. The chain uses TRBV7-9 and TRBJ2-2, with 11 bases that match TRBD1. The CDR3 DNA sequence: TGTGCCAGCAGCTCATCGGACAGGGGGCGCCCCGGGGAGCTGTTTTTT. Protein: CASSSSDRGRPGELFF.